Reported below is one T cell receptor beta chain. Its matching antigen is unknown. Some clones are missing from TCRdb's copy, which holds only in-frame ones; the method was immunoSEQ multiplex PCR. The sample carries around 59,000 clones, over 65% recorded once. This entry belongs to a study of radiotherapy plus CTLA-4 blockade in lung cancer. Across the study: There were objective responses in 15% to 20% of patients, and more than 30% had disease control.

Study results and limitations: After radiotherapy and ipilimumab, tumor-derived clones expanded in peripheral blood. Increased serum interferon-beta after radiation also reportedly predicted response strongly.

Patients with chemo-refractory metastatic non-small-cell lung cancer received focal radiation plus CTLA-4 blockade with ipilimumab. Specimen: peripheral blood, collected from a patient treated with radiotherapy plus ipilimumab. The TCR sequence derives from a human donor with non-small cell lung cancer who had a partial response to radiotherapy plus ipilimumab.

As DNA, the CDR3 is TGCAGCGCGGGGGGACGGTTGAACACTGAAGCTTTCTTT. Protein product: CSAGGRLNTEAFF. V and J are TRBV29-1 and TRBJ1-1, with D perhaps matching TRBD1 (5 bases). The V end was cut by 7 bases, the J end by 0 bases, with 12 bases between. CDR3 length equals 13 residues. Germline assignment: CDR1 SQVTM and CDR2 ANQGSEA.